A selection of T cell receptor beta chains follows, all from one sample in a study of T cell changes during pregnancy in multiple sclerosis. Clones were sequenced by immunoSEQ multiplex PCR, and TCRdb holds only the in-frame ones, with some missing. The data show approximately 50,000 clones, 90% seen once. This sample comprised peripheral blood, obtained in the third trimester of pregnancy. Every receptor here comes from a female donor in good health, enrolled as a control in a pregnancy study. Each CDR3 is given with its conserved first and last residue. The D gene is left open where the match is weak. The size field is filled for only some rows; it gives once, few, many or a size class.

V gene	clone size	D gene	J gene	CDR3 protein	CDR3 DNA
TRBV29-1	NA	NA	TRBJ2-2	CSVQEVGPGELFF	TGCAGCGTTCAAGAAGTTGGGCCCGGGGAGCTGTTTTTT
TRBV5-1	NA	TRBD2	TRBJ2-1	CASSPGLALYNEQFF	TGCGCCAGCAGCCCCGGACTAGCCCTATACAATGAGCAGTTCTTC
TRBV6-5	few	NA	TRBJ2-2	CASSYSRENTGELFF	TGTGCCAGCAGTTACTCGCGGGAGAACACCGGGGAGCTGTTTTTT
TRBV18	NA	TRBD1	TRBJ2-5	CASSLRQGRWETQYF	TGTGCCAGCTCACTGAGACAGGGGCGCTGGGAGACCCAGTACTTC
TRBV5-1	NA	TRBD2	TRBJ2-2	CASSEGLAGNTGELFF	TGCGCCAGCAGCGAGGGACTAGCGGGTAACACCGGGGAGCTGTTTTTT
TRBV27	NA	NA	TRBJ1-5	CASSYRGSNQPQHF	TGTGCCAGCAGTTATCGGGGGTCCAATCAGCCCCAGCATTTT
TRBV5-1	NA	TRBD1	TRBJ1-4	CASSFSGGTNEKLFF	TGCGCCAGCAGCTTCTCAGGGGGCACAAATGAAAAACTGTTTTTT
TRBV25-1	once	NA	TRBJ2-2	CASSDATGTGELFF	TGTGCCAGCAGTGACGCCACGGGCACCGGGGAGCTGTTTTTT
TRBV21-1	once	NA	TRBJ2-7	CASSLRGPPEQYF	TGTGCCAGCAGCCTCAGGGGCCCACCCGAGCAGTACTTC
TRBV7-2	once	TRBD1	TRBJ2-7	CASSLGGQAPYEQYF	TGTGCCAGCAGCTTAGGGGGACAGGCTCCCTACGAGCAGTACTTC
TRBV7-9	NA	NA	TRBJ2-1	CASSRVGAMDEQFF	TGTGCCAGCAGCAGGGTGGGGGCGATGGATGAGCAGTTCTTC
TRBV6-5	NA	TRBD1	TRBJ1-2	CASSYGTGNGYTF	TGTGCCAGCAGTTACGGGACAGGGAATGGCTACACCTTC
TRBV27	NA	NA	TRBJ2-7	CASSFRGYEQYF	TGTGCCAGCAGTTTTAGGGGCTACGAGCAGTACTTC
TRBV6-1	once	TRBD1	TRBJ1-2	CASSEVRTGRYGYTF	TGTGCCAGCAGTGAAGTCCGGACAGGGCGCTATGGCTACACCTTC
TRBV18	NA	TRBD1	TRBJ1-6	CASSPPKGQHSPLHF	TGTGCCAGCTCACCACCGAAGGGACAGCATTCACCCCTCCACTTT
TRBV4-3	NA	NA	TRBJ1-2	CASSQEGDGLKDGYTF	TGCGCCAGCAGCCAAGAAGGGGATGGATTGAAGGATGGCTACACCTTC
TRBV27	NA	TRBD1	TRBJ1-6	CASTERTGLNSPLHF	TGTGCCAGCACCGAGAGGACAGGCCTTAATTCACCCCTCCACTTT
TRBV9	few	TRBD2	TRBJ2-5	CASSWGGEQETQYF	TGTGCCAGCAGCTGGGGAGGGGAGCAAGAGACCCAGTACTTC
TRBV29-1	NA	NA	TRBJ1-1	CSVVVASGNTEAFF	TGCAGCGTTGTTGTGGCGTCAGGGAACACTGAAGCTTTCTTT
TRBV15	NA	NA	TRBJ1-2	CATSRATSNYGYTF	TGTGCCACCAGCAGAGCGACATCAAACTATGGCTACACCTTC
TRBV19	NA	NA	TRBJ1-1	CASSKWGQTNTEAFF	TGTGCCAGTAGTAAGTGGGGGCAGACGAACACTGAAGCTTTCTTT
TRBV21-1	NA	NA	TRBJ1-5	CASSKAVRDTYQPQHF	TGTGCCAGCAGCAAAGCCGTCCGGGACACTTATCAGCCCCAGCATTTT
TRBV6-1	few	TRBD1	TRBJ2-7	CASSRGQGRYEQYF	TGTGCCAGCAGTCGGGGACAGGGGAGATACGAGCAGTACTTC
TRBV30	once	TRBD1	TRBJ1-5	CAWSVRLGQGSNQPQHF	TGTGCCTGGAGTGTACGCCTGGGACAGGGCTCGAATCAGCCCCAGCATTTT
TRBV27	NA	TRBD1	TRBJ1-1	CASSSRTGVSTEAFF	TGTGCCAGCAGTTCGCGGACAGGGGTGAGCACTGAAGCTTTCTTT
TRBV15	NA	TRBD1	TRBJ2-7	CATKGTRQGTYEQYF	TGTGCCACCAAAGGTACGAGACAGGGGACCTACGAGCAGTACTTC
TRBV27	NA	TRBD1	TRBJ1-1	CASSWAGGNTEAFF	TGTGCCAGCAGTTGGGCAGGGGGAAACACTGAAGCTTTCTTT
TRBV2	NA	NA	TRBJ2-7	CASHDWAYEQYF	TGTGCCAGCCATGATTGGGCATACGAGCAGTACTTC
TRBV14	NA	NA	TRBJ2-7	CASSQTGTGTYEQYF	TGTGCCAGCAGCCAGACCGGGACGGGGACTTACGAGCAGTACTTC
TRBV7-9	NA	NA	TRBJ1-4	CASMGRTNEKLFF	TGTGCCAGCATGGGGAGGACTAATGAAAAACTGTTTTTT
TRBV4-3	NA	TRBD2	TRBJ2-3	CASSLRFSGGAGDTQYF	TGCGCCAGCAGCCTCCGTTTTAGCGGGGGGGCAGGAGATACGCAGTATTTT
TRBV5-1	few	NA	TRBJ1-2	CASSLARGDYGYTF	TGCGCCAGCAGCTTGGCCAGGGGAGACTATGGCTACACCTTC
TRBV5-1	NA	TRBD1	TRBJ2-1	CASRPRDRGYNEQFF	TGCGCCAGCAGGCCGCGGGACAGGGGCTACAATGAGCAGTTCTTC
TRBV6-5	NA	TRBD2	TRBJ2-7	CASSYSTGLAGDEQYF	TGTGCCAGCAGTTACTCGACGGGACTAGCGGGAGACGAGCAGTACTTC
TRBV5-6	NA	NA	TRBJ2-3	CASSLLLDTQYF	TGTGCCAGCAGCTTGTTACTGGATACGCAGTATTTT
TRBV19	NA	TRBD2	TRBJ2-3	CASSSRTSMSTDTQYF	TGTGCCAGTAGTAGCCGGACTAGCATGAGCACAGATACGCAGTATTTT
TRBV2	NA	NA	TRBJ1-5	CASRVTVTNQPQHF	TGTGCCAGCAGGGTCACAGTTACTAATCAGCCCCAGCATTTT
TRBV6-5	NA	NA	TRBJ2-7	CATADRGYEQYF	TGTGCCACGGCGGACAGAGGCTACGAGCAGTACTTC
TRBV7-9	NA	NA	TRBJ1-1	CASSRSDKNTEAFF	TGTGCCAGCAGCCGTTCGGACAAGAACACTGAAGCTTTCTTT
TRBV19	few	NA	TRBJ2-2	CASSIRDGGELFF	TGTGCCAGTAGTATTCGGGATGGCGGGGAGCTGTTTTTT
TRBV28	NA	TRBD2	TRBJ2-5	CASLKRDWKTQYF	TGTGCCAGCCTTAAGCGGGATTGGAAGACCCAGTACTTC
TRBV27	NA	TRBD2	TRBJ2-5	CASSLSTSGGVQETQYF	TGTGCCAGCAGTTTATCAACTAGCGGGGGGGTCCAAGAGACCCAGTACTTC
TRBV12-2	NA	NA	TRBJ1-1	CASRLHLSLAEGIITEAFF	TGTGCAAGTCGCTTACATCTTTCCCTCGCCGAGGGCATAATCACTGAAGCTTTCTTT
TRBV6-6	NA	NA	TRBJ2-7	CASSYSTGGEQYF	TGTGCCAGCAGTTACTCAACCGGGGGAGAGCAGTACTTC
TRBV4-1	NA	NA	TRBJ2-2	CASSQGGGELFF	TGCGCCAGCAGCCAAGGAGGCGGGGAGCTGTTTTTT
TRBV6-5	NA	NA	TRBJ1-6	CASSYLLGQGNSPLHF	TGTGCCAGCAGTTACCTGTTGGGGCAGGGCAATTCACCCCTCCACTTT
TRBV11-2	NA	TRBD2	TRBJ2-5	CASSLDGPRVLAGGKETQYF	TGTGCCAGCAGCTTAGATGGCCCAAGGGTCCTAGCGGGAGGGAAAGAGACCCAGTACTTC
TRBV30	NA	TRBD1	TRBJ1-1	CAWSPRGETEAFF	TGTGCCTGGAGTCCCAGGGGGGAAACTGAAGCTTTCTTT
TRBV29-1	NA	TRBD1	TRBJ1-3	CSVTGGDTIYF	TGCAGCGTGACAGGGGGAGACACCATATATTTT
TRBV27	NA	NA	TRBJ2-2	CASSQTTGGTELFF	TGTGCCAGCAGCCAAACGACAGGTGGAACGGAGCTGTTTTTT
TRBV5-4	NA	NA	TRBJ1-1	CASSLGTAGPYSEAFF	TGTGCCAGCAGCTTGGGGACGGCAGGGCCCTACTCTGAAGCTTTCTTT
TRBV7-2	NA	NA	TRBJ2-1	CASSHREVIANNEQFF	TGTGCCAGCAGCCATAGGGAGGTAATAGCGAACAATGAGCAGTTCTTC
TRBV6-5	NA	NA	TRBJ2-7	CASSFGGLTYEQYF	TGTGCCAGCAGTTTCGGCGGGCTCACCTACGAGCAGTACTTC
TRBV18	NA	TRBD1	TRBJ1-4	CASSRIPDRGEKLFF	TGTGCCAGCTCACGTATACCGGACAGGGGGGAAAAACTGTTTTTT
TRBV5-4	once	TRBD1	TRBJ2-3	CASSLAPTGVSTDTQYF	TGTGCCAGCAGCTTGGCCCCGACAGGGGTGAGCACAGATACGCAGTATTTT